What follows describes a single TCR beta chain. This sample is part of a study of human T cells and chemical hapten exposure. Time point specified: patch test 2, 6 weeks after DPC sensitization. Noted treatment: therapeutic diphenylcyclopropenone sensitization with weekly scalp DPC. Alopecia patients deemed DPC-suitable, aged 18 to 70, excluding pregnancy. Each CDR3 protein gets one entry after TCRdb re-called the RACE reads with MiXCR. The data hold 65,000 to 95,000 distinct CDR3 sequences, with 6.5% to 8.5% observed a single time. Germline V gene sequence: CDR1 MNHNS, CDR2 SASEGT. This CDR3 has 17 amino acids. With V trimmed by 1 base and J by 3 bases, 6 bases remained unmatched.

The chain employs TRBV6-1 and TRBJ2-6; 7 bases are shared with TRBD1. The specimen comprised whole blood, sampled in connection with sensitization to the hapten diphenylcyclopropenone (DPC). The receptor's source is a woman younger than 45 with alopecia areata. Some clones in this sample may be carry-over from other donors' samples. The CDR3 DNA follows: TGTGCCAGCAGTGAAGACGAGCAGGGGGTTGGGGCCAACGTCCTGACTTTC. This translates into CASSEDEQGVGANVLTF.